This T cell receptor beta chain was documented in a study of T-cell reconstitution after alpha-beta-depleted transplantation in children. Unique molecular identifiers featured in how the TCRbeta library was prepared. TCRdb passed the PCR reads through MiXCR, listing each CDR3 protein once. The repertoire holds hundreds of thousands of distinct CDR3 sequences, with approximately 30% as singletons. This clonotype was picked up a small number of times. This receptor was identified in a human donor who donated a stem cell graft to a child with aplastic anemia. Sequenced material: PBMCs from the stem cell graft donor, taken from the stem cell graft.

This CDR3 is CASSVGSGRGTGELFF. The CDR3, as DNA: TGTGCCAGCAGCGTGGGTAGCGGGAGGGGCACCGGGGAGCTGTTTTTT. The rearrangement links TRBV9 to TRBJ2-2; 11 nucleotides agree with TRBD2. CDR3 length equals 16 residues. Germline loops: CDR1 SGDLS, CDR2 YYNGEE. J lost 4 bases, V lost 2 bases, and 4 bases had no gene match.